This TCR beta chain is from a study of vaccination and CD4 T cells after COVID-19. The CDR3 has 13 residues. From germline, CDR1 is SGHAT and CDR2 FQNNGV. V was clipped by 7 bases and J by 10 bases; unmatched bases: 5. Specified treatment: roughly 11-day PBMC culture with coronavirus spike peptide pools or control peptides (ViraFEST assay). Investigators isolated CD4+ T cells by negative selection after approximately 11 days of culture. The Oncomine TCR Beta short-read assay was what sequenced the DNA obtained from cultured CD4+ T cells. Using its own MiXCR run on the PCR reads, TCRdb lists one record per CDR3 protein. The table lists about 17,000 distinct CDR3 sequences, roughly three fifths of them singletons, with roughly 5.2% in the top ten. Remarks on this clonotype: Its antigen is not known.

This rearrangement joins TRBV11-2 to TRBJ1-6, with 9 bases aligning to TRBD1. The TCR was taken from a human donor who had recovered from COVID-19. Sample: CD4+ T cells from blood, cultured in vitro, taken after SARS-CoV-2 vaccination. The CDR3 nucleotides are TGTGCCAGCAACAGGGACAGGGAATCACCCCTCCACTTT. This sequence encodes CASNRDRESPLHF.